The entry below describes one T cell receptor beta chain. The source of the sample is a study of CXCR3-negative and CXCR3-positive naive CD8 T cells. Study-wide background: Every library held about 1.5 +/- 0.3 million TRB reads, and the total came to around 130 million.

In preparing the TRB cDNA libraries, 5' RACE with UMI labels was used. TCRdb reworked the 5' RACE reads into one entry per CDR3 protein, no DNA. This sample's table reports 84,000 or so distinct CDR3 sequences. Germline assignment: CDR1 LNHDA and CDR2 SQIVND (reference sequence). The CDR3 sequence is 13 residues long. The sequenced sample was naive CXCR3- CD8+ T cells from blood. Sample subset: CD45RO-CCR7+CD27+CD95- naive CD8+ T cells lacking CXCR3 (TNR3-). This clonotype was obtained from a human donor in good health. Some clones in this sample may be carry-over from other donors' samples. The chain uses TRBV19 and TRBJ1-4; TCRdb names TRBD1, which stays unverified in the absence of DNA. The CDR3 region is CASRETGGEKLFF.